This T cell receptor (beta chain) was recorded in a study of T cell responses to AZD1222 COVID-19 vaccine. Whole-study results and caveats: It should be noted that donors were predominantly white British and more often female, and clonal diversity was possibly underestimated. No day 14 peak samples; only post-peak repertoires were characterized. Rises in breadth and depth of Spike-specific TCRs came after two AZD1222 doses.

Assay used: immunoSEQ multiplex PCR; TCRdb lists only in-frame clones, some missing. Altogether more than 150,000 clones are present, 90% to 95% being singletons, with the ten largest covering around 1.6%. A remark on this clone: The antigen remains unidentified.

Second-dose recipients at about 4 or about 12 weeks were treated as one pooled group. J was trimmed by 2 bases and V by 3 bases; bases with no gene match: 5. This CDR3 has 17 residues. Germline V gene data show CDR1 as SGHRS and CDR2 as YFSETQ. The chain links TRBV5-1 to TRBJ2-3, with TRBD2 identical over 14 bases. The sequence derives from an adult who received the AZD1222 COVID-19 vaccine. The sample was peripheral blood, taken 28 days after the second AZD1222 dose. The CDR3 DNA reads as TGCGCCAGCAGCTCCGGACTAGCGGGGGGACTCACAGATACGCAGTATTTT. Its translation: CASSSGLAGGLTDTQYF.